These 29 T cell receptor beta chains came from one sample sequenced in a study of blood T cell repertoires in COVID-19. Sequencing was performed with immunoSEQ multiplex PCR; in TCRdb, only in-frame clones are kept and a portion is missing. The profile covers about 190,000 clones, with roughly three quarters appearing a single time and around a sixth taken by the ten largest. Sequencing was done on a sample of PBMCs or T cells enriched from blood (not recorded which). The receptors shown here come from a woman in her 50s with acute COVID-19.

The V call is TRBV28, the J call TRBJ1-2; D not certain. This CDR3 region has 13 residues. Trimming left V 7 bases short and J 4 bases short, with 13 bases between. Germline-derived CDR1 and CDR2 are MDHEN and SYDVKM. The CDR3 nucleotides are TGTGCCAGCACGCCAGGCCGGGGCTATGGCTACACCTTC. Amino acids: CASTPGRGYGYTF.

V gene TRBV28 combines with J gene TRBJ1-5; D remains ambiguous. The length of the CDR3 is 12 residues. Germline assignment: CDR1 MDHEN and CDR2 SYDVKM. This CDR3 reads CALGRINQPQHF. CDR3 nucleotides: TGTGCGCTGGGCCGAATTAATCAGCCCCAGCATTTT.

For the CDR3, the DNA is TGCGCCAGCAGTCAAGACAGGGGGATCTCTGGAAACACCATATATTTT. Amino acids: CASSQDRGISGNTIYF. The chain employs TRBV23-1 and TRBJ1-3; 9 positions match TRBD1. TRBV23-1 is known as an ORF, though its function is uncertain. This CDR3 has 16 amino acids. J was trimmed by 0 bases and V by 2 bases; bases with no gene match: 2.

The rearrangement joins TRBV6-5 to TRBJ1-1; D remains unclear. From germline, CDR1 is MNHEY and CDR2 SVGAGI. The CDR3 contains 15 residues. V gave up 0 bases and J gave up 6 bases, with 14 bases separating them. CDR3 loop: CASSYSGNYRSEAFF. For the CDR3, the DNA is TGTGCCAGCAGTTACTCGGGCAATTATAGGTCTGAAGCTTTCTTT.

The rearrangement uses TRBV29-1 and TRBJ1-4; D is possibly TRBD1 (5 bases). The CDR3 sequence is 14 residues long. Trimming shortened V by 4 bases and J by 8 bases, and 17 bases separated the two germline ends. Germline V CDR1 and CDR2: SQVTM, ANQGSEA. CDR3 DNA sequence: TGCAGCGTTGGTGGTCGGAGGGGTGGGGAAAAACTGTTTTTT. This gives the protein CSVGGRRGGEKLFF. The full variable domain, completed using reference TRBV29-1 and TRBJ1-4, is SAVISQKPSRDICQRGTSLTIQCQVDSQVTMMFWYRQQPGQSLTLIATANQGSEATYESGFVIDKFPISRPNLTFSTLTVSNMSPEDSSIYLCSVGGRRGGEKLFFGSGTQLSVL.

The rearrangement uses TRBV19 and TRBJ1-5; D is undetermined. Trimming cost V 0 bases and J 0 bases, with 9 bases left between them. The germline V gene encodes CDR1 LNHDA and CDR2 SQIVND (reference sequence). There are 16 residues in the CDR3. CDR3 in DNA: TGTGCCAGTAGTATAGAAGGACTTTATAGCAATCAGCCCCAGCATTTT. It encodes CASSIEGLYSNQPQHF.

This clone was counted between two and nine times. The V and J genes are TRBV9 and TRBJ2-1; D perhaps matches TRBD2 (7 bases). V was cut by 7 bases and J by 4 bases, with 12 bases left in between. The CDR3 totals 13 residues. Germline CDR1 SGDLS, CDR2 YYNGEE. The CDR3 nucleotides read TGTGCCAGCGGGGGGGCAATATACAATGAGCAGTTCTTC. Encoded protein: CASGGAIYNEQFF.

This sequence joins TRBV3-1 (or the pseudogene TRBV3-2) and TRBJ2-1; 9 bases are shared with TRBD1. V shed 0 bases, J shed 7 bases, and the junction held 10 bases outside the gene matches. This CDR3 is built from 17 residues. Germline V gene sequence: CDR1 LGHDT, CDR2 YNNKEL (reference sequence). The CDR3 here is CASSQDIEGTGKNEQFF. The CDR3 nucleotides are TGTGCCAGCAGCCAAGATATCGAGGGGACAGGGAAGAATGAGCAGTTCTTC.

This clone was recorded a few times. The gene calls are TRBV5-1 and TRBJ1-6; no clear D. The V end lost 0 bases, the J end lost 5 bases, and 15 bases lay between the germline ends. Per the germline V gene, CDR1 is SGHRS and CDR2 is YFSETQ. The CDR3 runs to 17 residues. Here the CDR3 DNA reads TGCGCCAGCAGCTTGGATTGGCCGGGAGGGAATAATTCACCCCTCCACTTT. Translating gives CASSLDWPGGNNSPLHF.

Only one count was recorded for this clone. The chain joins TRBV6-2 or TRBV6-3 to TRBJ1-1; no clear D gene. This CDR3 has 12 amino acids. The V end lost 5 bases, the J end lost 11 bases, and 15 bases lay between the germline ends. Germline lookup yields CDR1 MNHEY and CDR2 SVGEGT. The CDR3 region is CASSPPAPGAFF. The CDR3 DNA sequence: TGTGCCAGCAGTCCCCCCGCCCCGGGGGCTTTCTTT.

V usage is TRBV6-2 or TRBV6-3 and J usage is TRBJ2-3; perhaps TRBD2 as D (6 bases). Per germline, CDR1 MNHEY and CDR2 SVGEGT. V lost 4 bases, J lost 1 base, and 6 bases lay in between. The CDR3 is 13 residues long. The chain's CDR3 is CASSSSGTDTQYF. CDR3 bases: TGTGCCAGCAGTTCTAGCGGCACAGATACGCAGTATTTT.

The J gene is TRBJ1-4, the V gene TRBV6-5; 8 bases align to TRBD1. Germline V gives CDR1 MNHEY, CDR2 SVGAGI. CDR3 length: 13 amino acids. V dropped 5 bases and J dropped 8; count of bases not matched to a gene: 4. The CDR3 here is CASSQGAREKLFF. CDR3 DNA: TGTGCCAGCAGTCAGGGGGCGAGGGAAAAACTGTTTTTT.

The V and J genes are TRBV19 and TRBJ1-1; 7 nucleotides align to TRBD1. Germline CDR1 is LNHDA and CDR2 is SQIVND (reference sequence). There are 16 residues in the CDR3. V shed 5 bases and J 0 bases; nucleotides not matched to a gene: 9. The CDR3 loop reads CASSPYRTGLNTEAFF. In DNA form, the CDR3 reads TGTGCCAGTAGTCCCTATCGGACAGGTTTGAACACTGAAGCTTTCTTT.

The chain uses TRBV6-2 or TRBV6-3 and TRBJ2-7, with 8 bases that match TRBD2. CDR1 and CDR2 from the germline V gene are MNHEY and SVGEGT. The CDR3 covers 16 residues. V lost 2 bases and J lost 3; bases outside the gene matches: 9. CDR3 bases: TGTGCCAGCAGTTACCCTACTAGCGGTGGGCGCTACGAGCAGTACGTC. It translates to CASSYPTSGGRYEQYV.

CDR3 nucleotides: TGTGCCACCAGCGTTGACAGGGCTCCTTTCTCTGAAGCTTTCTTT. Encoded protein: CATSVDRAPFSEAFF. V and J are TRBV15 and TRBJ1-1; the match to TRBD1 covers 7 bases. V was pared by 5 bases and J by 6 bases, with 12 bases of the junction left unmatched. The CDR3 extends over 15 amino acids. Per germline, CDR1 LNHNV and CDR2 YYDKDF (reference sequence).

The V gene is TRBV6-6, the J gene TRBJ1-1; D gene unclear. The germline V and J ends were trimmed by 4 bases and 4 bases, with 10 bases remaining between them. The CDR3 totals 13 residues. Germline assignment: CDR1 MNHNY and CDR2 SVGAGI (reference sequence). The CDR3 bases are TGTGCCAGCAGTTCACCTACCGGCACTGAAGCTTTCTTT. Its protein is CASSSPTGTEAFF.

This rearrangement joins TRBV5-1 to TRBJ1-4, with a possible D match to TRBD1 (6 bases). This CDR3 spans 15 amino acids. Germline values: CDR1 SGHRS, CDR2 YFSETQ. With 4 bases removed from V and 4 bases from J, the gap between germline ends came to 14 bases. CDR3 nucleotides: TGCGCCAGCAGCCTAGGACAGACCCTTAATGAAAAACTGTTTTTT. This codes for CASSLGQTLNEKLFF.

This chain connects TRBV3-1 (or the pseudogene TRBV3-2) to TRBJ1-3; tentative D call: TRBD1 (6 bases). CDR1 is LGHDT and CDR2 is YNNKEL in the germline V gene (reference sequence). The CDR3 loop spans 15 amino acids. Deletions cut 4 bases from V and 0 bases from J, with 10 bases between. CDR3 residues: CASSLSGASGNTIYF. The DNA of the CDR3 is TGTGCCAGCAGCCTATCAGGGGCCTCTGGAAACACCATATATTTT.

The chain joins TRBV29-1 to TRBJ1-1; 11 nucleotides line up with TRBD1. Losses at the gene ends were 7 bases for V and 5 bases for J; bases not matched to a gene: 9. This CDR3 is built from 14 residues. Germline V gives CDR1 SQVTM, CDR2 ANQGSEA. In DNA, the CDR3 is TGCAGCGGAAGAGGACAGGGGGCGAGAACTGAAGCTTTCTTT. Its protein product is CSGRGQGARTEAFF.

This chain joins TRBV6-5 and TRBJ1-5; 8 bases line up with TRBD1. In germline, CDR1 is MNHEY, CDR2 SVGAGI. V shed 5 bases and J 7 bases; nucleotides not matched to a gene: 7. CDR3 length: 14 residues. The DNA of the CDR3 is TGTGCCAGCAGTCCCGGACAGGGCGGACAGCCCCAGCATTTT. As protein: CASSPGQGGQPQHF.

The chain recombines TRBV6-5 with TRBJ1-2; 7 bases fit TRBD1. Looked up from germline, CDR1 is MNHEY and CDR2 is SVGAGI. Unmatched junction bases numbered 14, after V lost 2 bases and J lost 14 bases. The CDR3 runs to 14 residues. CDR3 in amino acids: CASSYGGLSDRLTF. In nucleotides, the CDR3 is TGTGCCAGCAGTTACGGCGGACTTTCGGACAGGCTAACCTTC.

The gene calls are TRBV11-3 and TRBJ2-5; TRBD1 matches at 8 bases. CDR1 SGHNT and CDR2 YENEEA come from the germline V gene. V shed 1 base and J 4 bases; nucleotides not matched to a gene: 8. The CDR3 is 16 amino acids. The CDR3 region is CASSLGSAGGRETQYF. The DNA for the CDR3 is TGTGCCAGCAGCTTAGGATCGGCAGGGGGCCGAGAGACCCAGTACTTC.

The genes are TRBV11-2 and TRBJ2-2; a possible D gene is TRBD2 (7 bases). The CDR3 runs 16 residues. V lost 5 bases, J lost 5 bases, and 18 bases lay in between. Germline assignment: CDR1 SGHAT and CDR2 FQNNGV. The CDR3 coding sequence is TGTGCCAGCAGCCCTCAGGGGCGGGGGTCGACCGGGGAGCTGTTTTTT. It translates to CASSPQGRGSTGELFF.

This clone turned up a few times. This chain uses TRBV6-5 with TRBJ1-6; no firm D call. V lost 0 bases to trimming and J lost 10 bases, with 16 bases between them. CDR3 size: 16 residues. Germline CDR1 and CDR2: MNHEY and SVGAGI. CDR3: CASSYSRPAMRSPLHF. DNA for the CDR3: TGTGCCAGCAGTTACTCGAGACCGGCTATGAGGTCACCCCTCCACTTT.

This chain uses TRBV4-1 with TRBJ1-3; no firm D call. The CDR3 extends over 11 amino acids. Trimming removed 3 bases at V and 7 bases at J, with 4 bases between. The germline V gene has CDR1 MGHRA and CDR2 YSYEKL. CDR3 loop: CASSHGNTIYF. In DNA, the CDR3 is TGCGCCAGCAGCCACGGGAACACCATATATTTT.

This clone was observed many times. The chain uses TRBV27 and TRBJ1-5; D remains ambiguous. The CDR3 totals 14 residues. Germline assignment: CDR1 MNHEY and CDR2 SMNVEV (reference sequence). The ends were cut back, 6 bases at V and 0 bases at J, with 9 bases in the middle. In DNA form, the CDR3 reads TGTGCCAGCAGCCCTACTGATAGCAATCAGCCCCAGCATTTT. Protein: CASSPTDSNQPQHF.

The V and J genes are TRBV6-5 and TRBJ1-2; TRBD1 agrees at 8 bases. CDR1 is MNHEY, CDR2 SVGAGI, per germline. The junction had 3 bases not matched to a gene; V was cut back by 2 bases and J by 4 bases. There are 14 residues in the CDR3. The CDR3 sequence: CASSYVDRGYGYTF. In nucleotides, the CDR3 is TGTGCCAGCAGTTACGTTGACAGGGGCTATGGCTACACCTTC.

This CDR3 is CASSFVGEGLVGNTIYF. The CDR3 DNA sequence: TGTGCCAGCAGCTTTGTAGGCGAGGGTTTAGTCGGAAACACCATATATTTT. The V and J genes are TRBV7-9 and TRBJ1-3; D uncertain. The germline CDR1 and CDR2 sequences are SEHNR and FQNEAQ (reference sequence). Trimming left V 3 bases short and J 4 bases short, with 19 bases between. The CDR3 has 17 amino acids. The full variable domain, its missing parts supplied by reference TRBV7-9 and TRBJ1-3, is DTGVSQNPRHKITKRGQNVTFRCDPISEHNRLYWYRQTLGQGPEFLTYFQNEAQLEKSRLLSDRFSAERPKGSFSTLEIQRTEQGDSAMYLCASSFVGEGLVGNTIYFGEGSWLTVV.

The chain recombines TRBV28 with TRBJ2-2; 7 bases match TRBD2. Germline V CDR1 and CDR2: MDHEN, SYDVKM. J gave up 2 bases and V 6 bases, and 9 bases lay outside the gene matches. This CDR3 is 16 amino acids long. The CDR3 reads CASSGGLLLNTGELFF. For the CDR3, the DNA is TGTGCCAGCAGCGGGGGACTACTTCTAAACACCGGGGAGCTGTTTTTT.